The 22 T cell receptor beta chains listed next were all sequenced from one sample in a study of siplizumab effects on memory and regulatory T cells. The repertoire was sequenced with immunoSEQ multiplex PCR; TCRdb's copy has only in-frame clones and lacks some. Among 100,000 or so clones listed, 85% to 95% were seen once. The specimen sequenced was Tregs sorted from blood. The receptors come from a human donor in good health.

The chain joins TRBV4-2 to TRBJ2-1; 13 bases align to TRBD2. Germline values: CDR1 LGHNA, CDR2 YNFKEQ. With V trimmed by 5 bases and J by 6 bases, 7 bases remained unmatched. The CDR3 covers 16 residues. CDR3 DNA: TGTGCCAGCAGCACACGTGGACTAGCGGGAGCCAATGAGCAGTTCTTC. It encodes CASSTRGLAGANEQFF.

This clone appeared a single time. The rearrangement uses TRBV5-1 and TRBJ2-3; TRBD2 is a possible D gene (6 bases). V lost 3 bases and J lost 7, with 12 bases in between. CDR3 length: 13 residues. Germline-derived CDR1 and CDR2 are SGHRS and YFSETQ. The CDR3 reads CASSYQAGYTQYF. DNA of the CDR3: TGCGCCAGCAGCTACCAAGCGGGCTATACGCAGTATTTT.

This clone was seen only a few times. V and J are TRBV27 and TRBJ1-5, with a possible D match to TRBD1 (6 bases). The CDR3 is made up of 16 amino acids. Trimming took off 6 bases at V and 3 bases at J, with 18 bases between the two ends. Per germline, CDR1 MNHEY and CDR2 SMNVEV (reference sequence). CDR3 sequence (DNA): TGTGCCAGCAGCCATATGCCCCGGGACACCAATCAGCCCCAGCATTTT. The encoded protein is CASSHMPRDTNQPQHF.

This rearrangement joins TRBV7-9 to TRBJ1-1; D not resolved. The CDR3 totals 14 residues. Trimming left V 1 base short and J 2 bases short, with 8 bases between. Germline assignment: CDR1 SEHNR and CDR2 FQNEAQ (reference sequence). DNA of the CDR3: TGTGCCAGCAGCTTAGAAGGGATAAACACTGAAGCTTTCTTT. As protein: CASSLEGINTEAFF.

The V gene is TRBV18, the J gene TRBJ1-5, with D possibly matching TRBD1 (6 bases). Germline V lookup: CDR1 KGHSH, CDR2 LQKENI. Trimming took 1 base from V and 4 from J, leaving 14 bases between them. This CDR3 region has 16 residues. CDR3 coding DNA: TGTGCCAGCTCACCACACGTCTCAGGGGTGAATCAGCCCCAGCATTTT. Its translation is CASSPHVSGVNQPQHF.

CDR3 bases: TGTGCCAGCAGCCAGTGGGCTAGCGAACACAATGAGCAGTTCTTC. Translation gives CASSQWASEHNEQFF. This sequence joins TRBV7-9 and TRBJ2-1; TRBD2 might be the D (6 bases). Per the germline V gene, CDR1 is SEHNR and CDR2 is FQNEAQ (reference sequence). The CDR3 is 15 residues long. V lost 5 bases and J lost 5, with 16 bases in between. Filled out from reference TRBV7-9 and TRBJ2-1, the complete variable domain reads DTGVSQNPRHKITKRGQNVTFRCDPISEHNRLYWYRQTLGQGPEFLTYFQNEAQLEKSRLLSDRFSAERPKGSFSTLEIQRTEQGDSAMYLCASSQWASEHNEQFFGPGTRLTVL.

This clone was observed a few times. This chain connects TRBV5-1 to TRBJ1-4; D may be TRBD1 (6 bases). Per the germline V gene, CDR1 is SGHRS and CDR2 is YFSETQ. V was pared by 4 bases and J by 8 bases, with 18 bases between. CDR3 length equals 15 residues. The CDR3 DNA follows: TGCGCCAGCAGCCAAAACAGGGAGCCACGGGAAAAACTGTTTTTT. Its translation: CASSQNREPREKLFF. Combining the CDR3 with reference TRBV5-1 and TRBJ1-4 gives the whole variable domain KAGVTQTPRYLIKTRGQQVTLSCSPISGHRSVSWYQQTPGQGLQFLFEYFSETQRNKGNFPGRFSGRQFSNSRSEMNVSTLELGDSALYLCASSQNREPREKLFFGSGTQLSVL.

J is TRBJ1-2 and V is TRBV27; the D gene is possibly TRBD1 (5 bases). CDR1 and CDR2 (germline): MNHEY, SMNVEV (reference sequence). The CDR3 length is 13 residues. Between the trimmed V and J ends, which lost 1 base and 9 bases, there was a span of 12 bases. The CDR3 is CASSLWGGRSYTF. CDR3 in DNA: TGTGCCAGCAGTTTATGGGGCGGCCGGAGCTACACCTTC.

CDR3 loop: CASSIRDSIYGYTF. In DNA form, the CDR3 reads TGTGCCAGTAGTATCCGGGACTCCATTTATGGCTACACCTTC. The chain couples TRBV19 to TRBJ1-2, with D tentatively TRBD1 (5 bases). V was pared by 3 bases and J by 5 bases, with 13 bases between. The CDR3 covers 14 residues. Germline V CDR1 and CDR2: LNHDA, SQIVND (reference sequence).

The chain joins TRBV6-1 to TRBJ1-5; D perhaps matches TRBD1 (6 bases). CDR3 length: 15 amino acids. CDR1 MNHNS and CDR2 SASEGT come from the germline V gene. Deletions cut 6 bases from V and 9 bases from J, with 21 bases between. CDR3 in DNA: TGTGCCAGCAGCAGGGGACATTCGAATGACTGGCCCCAGCATTTT. Translation: CASSRGHSNDWPQHF.

The gene calls are TRBV30 and TRBJ2-3; D gene unclear. From germline, CDR1 is GTSNPN and CDR2 SVGIG (reference sequence). With 0 bases removed from V and 7 bases from J, the gap between germline ends came to 5 bases. This CDR3 spans 11 amino acids. In DNA, the CDR3 is TGTGCCTGGAGTGTCTTAAATACGCAGTATTTT. Translation gives CAWSVLNTQYF.

The genes are TRBV6-1 and TRBJ2-5, with D possibly being TRBD1 or TRBD2 (5 bases each). The V gene's germline CDR1 is MNHNS and CDR2 SASEGT. Trimming removed 6 bases from V and 6 bases from J, with 14 bases in between. CDR3 length: 13 amino acids. This CDR3 reads CASRTGTWQTQYF. CDR3 in DNA: TGTGCCAGCAGGACGGGGACCTGGCAGACCCAGTACTTC.

The chain joins TRBV9 to TRBJ2-5, with 9 positions matching TRBD1. The V and J ends lost 3 bases and 5 bases, in that order; junction bases with no gene match: 8. The CDR3 totals 15 residues. CDR1 is SGDLS, CDR2 YYNGEE, per germline. CDR3 residues: CASSAQQGAGETQYF. The DNA for the CDR3 is TGTGCCAGCAGCGCCCAACAGGGGGCGGGGGAGACCCAGTACTTC.

The gene calls are TRBV11-2 and TRBJ2-3; tentatively, D is TRBD1 (5 bases). The CDR3 loop spans 14 amino acids. V lost 5 bases and J 2 bases, leaving 11 bases between the germline ends. The V gene's germline CDR1 is SGHAT and CDR2 FQNNGV. For the CDR3, the DNA is TGTGCCAGCAGCATAAGACAGTCCACAGATACGCAGTATTTT. It codes for CASSIRQSTDTQYF.

This rearrangement joins TRBV6-1 to TRBJ1-2; 7 nucleotides line up with TRBD1. CDR3 length equals 11 residues. Germline V gene lookup returns CDR1 MNHNS and CDR2 SASEGT. With V trimmed by 6 bases and J by 10 bases, 5 bases remained unmatched. The CDR3 bases are TGTGCCAGCAGAAGACAGGGCCTCTACACCTTC. Its protein is CASRRQGLYTF.

The chain recombines TRBV9 with TRBJ2-3; no reliable D call. Germline V CDR1 and CDR2: SGDLS, YYNGEE. V dropped 0 bases and J dropped 9 bases, with 11 bases sitting between them. The CDR3 contains 13 residues. The CDR3 sequence is CASSVDLGGTQYF. CDR3 bases: TGTGCCAGCAGCGTAGACTTGGGTGGGACGCAGTATTTT.

V usage is TRBV9 and J usage is TRBJ2-7; 7 nucleotides line up with TRBD1. This CDR3 has 15 amino acids. Germline V gene data show CDR1 as SGDLS and CDR2 as YYNGEE. Trimming at V came to 4 bases and at J to 3 bases, leaving 10 bases not matched to a gene. The CDR3 DNA reads as TGTGCCAGCAGCCTGGGGACAGCCGTCGTCTACGAGCAGTACTTC. Translated: CASSLGTAVVYEQYF.

The chain recombines TRBV29-1 with TRBJ2-1; TRBD2 matches 9 bases. The CDR3 consists of 14 residues. Germline CDR1 reads SQVTM; CDR2 reads ANQGSEA. The junction had 10 bases not matched to a gene; V was cut back by 5 bases and J by 8 bases. In DNA, the CDR3 is TGCAGCGTTAAGGTAGCGGGAGTTTTGTATGAGCAGTTCTTC. This sequence encodes CSVKVAGVLYEQFF.

The chain combines TRBV14 with TRBJ1-1; D unclear. Trimming took 3 bases from V and 1 from J, leaving 9 bases between them. From germline, CDR1 is SGHDN and CDR2 FVKESK. CDR3 length equals 14 residues. For the CDR3, the DNA is TGTGCCAGCAGCCATAACATACGGAACACTGAAGCTTTCTTT. Translation: CASSHNIRNTEAFF.

The chain is built from TRBV4-1 and TRBJ1-4; D is undetermined. This CDR3 contains 17 residues. The V end lost 3 bases, the J end lost 4 bases, and 18 bases lay between the germline ends. CDR1 and CDR2 from the germline V gene are MGHRA and YSYEKL. In DNA, the CDR3 is TGCGCCAGCAGCCATACGGTTTCGTGGGCGCGTAATGAAAAACTGTTTTTT. Translation gives CASSHTVSWARNEKLFF.

This clone occurred a few times. This chain uses TRBV30 with TRBJ2-1; D may be TRBD2 (6 bases). The CDR3 has 15 amino acids. V was pared by 1 base and J by 6 bases, with 16 bases between. Germline CDR1 GTSNPN, CDR2 SVGIG (reference sequence). The DNA of the CDR3 is TGTGCCTGGAGTGCGGGGACTGCGCGAGGCAATGAGCAGTTCTTC. Translation gives CAWSAGTARGNEQFF.

This clone has only a few counts. V is TRBV7-3 and J is TRBJ2-2, with TRBD2 matching 9 bases. The CDR3 is 15 residues long. Germline CDR1 reads SGHTA; CDR2 reads FQGTGA. J was trimmed by 6 bases and V by 3 bases; bases with no gene match: 5. This chain's CDR3 is CASSFGGRAAGELFF. CDR3 coding DNA: TGTGCCAGCAGCTTCGGCGGGAGGGCCGCCGGGGAGCTGTTTTTT.